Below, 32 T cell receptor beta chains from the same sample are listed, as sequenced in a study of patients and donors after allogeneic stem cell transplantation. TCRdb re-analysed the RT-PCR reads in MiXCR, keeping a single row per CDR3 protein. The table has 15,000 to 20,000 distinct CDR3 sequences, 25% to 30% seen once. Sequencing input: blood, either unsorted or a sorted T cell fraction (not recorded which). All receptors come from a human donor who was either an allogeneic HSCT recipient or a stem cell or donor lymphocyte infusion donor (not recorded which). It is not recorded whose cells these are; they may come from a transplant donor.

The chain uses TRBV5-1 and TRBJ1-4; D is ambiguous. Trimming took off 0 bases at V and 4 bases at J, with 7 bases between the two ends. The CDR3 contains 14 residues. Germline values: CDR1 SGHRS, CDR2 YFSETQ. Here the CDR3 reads CASSLEAINEKLFF. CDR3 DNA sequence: TGCGCCAGCAGCTTGGAGGCCATTAATGAAAAACTGTTTTTT. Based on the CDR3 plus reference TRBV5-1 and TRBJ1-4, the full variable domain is KAGVTQTPRYLIKTRGQQVTLSCSPISGHRSVSWYQQTPGQGLQFLFEYFSETQRNKGNFPGRFSGRQFSNSRSEMNVSTLELGDSALYLCASSLEAINEKLFFGSGTQLSVL.

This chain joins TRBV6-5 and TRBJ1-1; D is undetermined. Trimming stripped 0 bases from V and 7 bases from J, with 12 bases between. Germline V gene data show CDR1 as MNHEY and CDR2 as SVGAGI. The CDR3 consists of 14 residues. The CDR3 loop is CASSYSEVLVEAFF. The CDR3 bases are TGTGCCAGCAGTTACTCGGAGGTTTTGGTTGAAGCTTTCTTT.

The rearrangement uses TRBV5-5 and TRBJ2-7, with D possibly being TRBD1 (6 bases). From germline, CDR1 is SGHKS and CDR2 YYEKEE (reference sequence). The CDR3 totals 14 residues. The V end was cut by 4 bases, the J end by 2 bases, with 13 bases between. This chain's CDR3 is CASSLGDTTYEQYF. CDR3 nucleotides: TGTGCCAGCAGCCTCGGGGACACGACCTACGAGCAGTACTTC.

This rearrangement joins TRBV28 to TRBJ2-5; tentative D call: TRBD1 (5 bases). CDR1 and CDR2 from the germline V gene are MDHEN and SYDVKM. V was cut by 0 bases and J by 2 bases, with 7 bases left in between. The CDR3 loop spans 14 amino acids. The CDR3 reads CASSLWDTQETQYF. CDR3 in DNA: TGTGCCAGCAGTTTATGGGACACTCAAGAGACCCAGTACTTC.

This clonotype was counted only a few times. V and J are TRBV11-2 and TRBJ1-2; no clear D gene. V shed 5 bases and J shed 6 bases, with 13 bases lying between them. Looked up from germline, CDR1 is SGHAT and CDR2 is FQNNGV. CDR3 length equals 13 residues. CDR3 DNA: TGTGCCAGCAGCCCCAGACCCGGGGATGGCTACACCTTC. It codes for CASSPRPGDGYTF.

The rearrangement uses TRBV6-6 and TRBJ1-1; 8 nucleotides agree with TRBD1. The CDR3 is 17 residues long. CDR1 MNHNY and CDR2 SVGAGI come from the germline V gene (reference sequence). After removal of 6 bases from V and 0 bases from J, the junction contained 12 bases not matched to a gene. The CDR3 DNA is TGTGCCAGCAGCAGAAGGACAGGGCCCTCCATGAACACTGAAGCTTTCTTT. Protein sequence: CASSRRTGPSMNTEAFF.

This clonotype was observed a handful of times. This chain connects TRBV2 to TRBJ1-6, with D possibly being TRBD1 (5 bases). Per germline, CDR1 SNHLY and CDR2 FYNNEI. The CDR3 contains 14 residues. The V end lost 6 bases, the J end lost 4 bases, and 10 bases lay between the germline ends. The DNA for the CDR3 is TGTGCCAGCAGACAGGAGGGGTATAATTCACCCCTCCACTTT. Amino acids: CASRQEGYNSPLHF.

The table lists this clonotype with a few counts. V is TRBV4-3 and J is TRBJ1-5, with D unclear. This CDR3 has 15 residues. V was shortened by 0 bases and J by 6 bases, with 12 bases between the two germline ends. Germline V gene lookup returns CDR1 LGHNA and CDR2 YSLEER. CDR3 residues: CASSQESGFGQPQHF. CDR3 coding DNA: TGCGCCAGCAGCCAAGAGTCGGGGTTCGGTCAGCCCCAGCATTTT.

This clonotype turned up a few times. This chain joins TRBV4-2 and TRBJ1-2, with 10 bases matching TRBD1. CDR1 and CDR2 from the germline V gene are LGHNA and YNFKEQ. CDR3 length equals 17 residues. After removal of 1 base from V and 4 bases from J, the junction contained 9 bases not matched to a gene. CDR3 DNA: TGTGCCAGCAGCCAAGTAGCTGGACAGGGGGATCTCTATGGCTACACCTTC. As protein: CASSQVAGQGDLYGYTF.

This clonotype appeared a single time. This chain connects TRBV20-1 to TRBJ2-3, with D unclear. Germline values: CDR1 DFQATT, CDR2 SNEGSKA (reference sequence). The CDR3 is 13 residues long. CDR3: CREDPAVGDTQYF. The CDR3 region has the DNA TGCAGAGAGGACCCGGCGGTGGGGGATACGCAGTATTTT.

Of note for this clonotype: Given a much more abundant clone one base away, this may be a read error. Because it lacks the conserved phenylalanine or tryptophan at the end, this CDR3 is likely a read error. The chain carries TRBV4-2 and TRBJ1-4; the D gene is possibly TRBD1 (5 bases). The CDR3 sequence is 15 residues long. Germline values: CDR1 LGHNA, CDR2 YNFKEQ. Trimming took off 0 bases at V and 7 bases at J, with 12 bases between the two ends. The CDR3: CASSQDIGGGEKLFL. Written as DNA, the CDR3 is TGTGCCAGCAGCCAAGATATTGGGGGTGGTGAAAAACTGTTTTTG.

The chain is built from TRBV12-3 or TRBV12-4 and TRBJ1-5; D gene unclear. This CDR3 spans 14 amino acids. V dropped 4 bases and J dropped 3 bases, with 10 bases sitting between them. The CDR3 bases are TGTGCCAGCAGTTCTCGACACCACAATCAGCCCCAGCATTTT. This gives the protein CASSSRHHNQPQHF.

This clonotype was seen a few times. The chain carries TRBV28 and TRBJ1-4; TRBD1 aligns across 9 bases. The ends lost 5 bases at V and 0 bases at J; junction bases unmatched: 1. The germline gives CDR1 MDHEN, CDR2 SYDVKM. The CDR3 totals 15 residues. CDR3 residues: CASSRTGATNEKLFF. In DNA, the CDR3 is TGTGCCAGCAGTCGGACAGGGGCAACTAATGAAAAACTGTTTTTT.

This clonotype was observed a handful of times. CDR3 amino acids: CASSRTYGTPEAFF. The CDR3 bases are TGTGCCAGCAGCCGGACTTACGGGACACCCGAAGCTTTCTTT. The V call is TRBV4-2, the J call TRBJ1-1; D perhaps matches TRBD1 (6 bases). The CDR3 loop spans 14 amino acids. Deletions cut 4 bases from V and 8 bases from J, with 17 bases between. Germline V gene lookup returns CDR1 LGHNA and CDR2 YNFKEQ.

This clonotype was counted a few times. As DNA, the CDR3 is TGTGCCAGCAGCCAAGAACCGCAGGGATATTTCGACGAGCAGTACTTC. Protein sequence: CASSQEPQGYFDEQYF. The rearrangement uses TRBV4-2 and TRBJ2-7, with a tentative D call TRBD1 (5 bases). Germline assignment: CDR1 LGHNA and CDR2 YNFKEQ. Trimming shortened V by 0 bases and J by 5 bases, and 17 bases separated the two germline ends. The CDR3 is made up of 16 amino acids.

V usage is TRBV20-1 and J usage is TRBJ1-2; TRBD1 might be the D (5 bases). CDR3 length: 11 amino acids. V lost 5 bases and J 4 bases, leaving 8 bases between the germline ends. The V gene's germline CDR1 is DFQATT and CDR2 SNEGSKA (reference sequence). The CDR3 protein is CSAGGIYGYTF. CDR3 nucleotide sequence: TGCAGTGCTGGGGGTATCTATGGCTACACCTTC.

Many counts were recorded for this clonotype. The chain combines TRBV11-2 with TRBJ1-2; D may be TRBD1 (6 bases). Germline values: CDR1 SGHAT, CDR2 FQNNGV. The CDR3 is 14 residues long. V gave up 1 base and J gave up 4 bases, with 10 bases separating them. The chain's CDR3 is CASSLGYRVYGYTF. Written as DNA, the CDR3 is TGTGCCAGCAGCTTAGGGTACAGGGTCTATGGCTACACCTTC.

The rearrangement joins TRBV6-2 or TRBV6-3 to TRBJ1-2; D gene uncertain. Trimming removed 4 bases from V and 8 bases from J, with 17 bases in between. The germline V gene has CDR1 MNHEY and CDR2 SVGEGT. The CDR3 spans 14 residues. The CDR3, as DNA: TGTGCCAGCAGTTCTGTAGTAGTCCTCCGGGGCTACACCTTC. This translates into CASSSVVVLRGYTF.

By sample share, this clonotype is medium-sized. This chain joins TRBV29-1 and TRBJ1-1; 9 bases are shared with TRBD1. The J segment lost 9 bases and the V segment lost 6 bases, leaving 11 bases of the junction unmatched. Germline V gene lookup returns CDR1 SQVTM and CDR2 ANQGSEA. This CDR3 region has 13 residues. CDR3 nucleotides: TGCAGCGTAGACGACAGGGGGATAGGGAAAGCTTTCTTT. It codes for CSVDDRGIGKAFF. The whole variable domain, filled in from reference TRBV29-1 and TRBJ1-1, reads SAVISQKPSRDICQRGTSLTIQCQVDSQVTMMFWYRQQPGQSLTLIATANQGSEATYESGFVIDKFPISRPNLTFSTLTVSNMSPEDSSIYLCSVDDRGIGKAFFGQGTRLTVV.

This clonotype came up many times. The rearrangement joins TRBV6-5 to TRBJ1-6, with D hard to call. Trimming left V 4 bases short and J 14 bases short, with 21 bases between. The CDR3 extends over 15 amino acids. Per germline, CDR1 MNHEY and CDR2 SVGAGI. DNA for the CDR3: TGTGCCAGCAGTTGGAAGGGCCCCTTAGGTAGGACCCTCCACTTT. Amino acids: CASSWKGPLGRTLHF.

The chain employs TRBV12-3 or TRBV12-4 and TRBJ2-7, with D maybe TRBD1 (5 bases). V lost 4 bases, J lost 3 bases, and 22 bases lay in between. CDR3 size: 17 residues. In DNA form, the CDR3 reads TGTGCCAGCAGTTCCAAAGTCTTCGGAGACAGATTCTACGAGCAGTACTTC. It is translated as CASSSKVFGDRFYEQYF.

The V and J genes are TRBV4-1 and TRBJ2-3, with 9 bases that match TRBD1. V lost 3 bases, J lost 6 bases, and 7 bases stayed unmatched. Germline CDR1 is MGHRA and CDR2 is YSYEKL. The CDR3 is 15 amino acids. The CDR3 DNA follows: TGCGCCAGCAGCCATTCGGACAGGGGCTTTGATACGCAGTATTTT. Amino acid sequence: CASSHSDRGFDTQYF.

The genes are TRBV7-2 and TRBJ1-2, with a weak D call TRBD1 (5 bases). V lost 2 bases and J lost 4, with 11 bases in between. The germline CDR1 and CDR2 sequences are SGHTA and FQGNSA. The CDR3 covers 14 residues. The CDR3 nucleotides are TGTGCCAGCAGCTTATCACAGGATCGCTATGGCTACACCTTC. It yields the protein CASSLSQDRYGYTF.

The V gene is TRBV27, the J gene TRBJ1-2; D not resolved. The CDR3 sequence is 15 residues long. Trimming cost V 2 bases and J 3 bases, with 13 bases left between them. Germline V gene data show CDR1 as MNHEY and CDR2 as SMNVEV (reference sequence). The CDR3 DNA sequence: TGTGCCAGCAGTTTAGGCGGCAGCCCTTACTATGGCTACACCTTC. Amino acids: CASSLGGSPYYGYTF.

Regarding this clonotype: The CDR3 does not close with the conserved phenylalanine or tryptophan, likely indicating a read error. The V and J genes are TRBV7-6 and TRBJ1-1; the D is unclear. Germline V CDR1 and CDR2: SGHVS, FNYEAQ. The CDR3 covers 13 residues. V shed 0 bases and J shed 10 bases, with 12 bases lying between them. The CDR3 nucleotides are TGTGCCAGCAGCTTAGCGCTGAAAGAAAGAGCTTTCTTG. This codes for CASSLALKERAFL.

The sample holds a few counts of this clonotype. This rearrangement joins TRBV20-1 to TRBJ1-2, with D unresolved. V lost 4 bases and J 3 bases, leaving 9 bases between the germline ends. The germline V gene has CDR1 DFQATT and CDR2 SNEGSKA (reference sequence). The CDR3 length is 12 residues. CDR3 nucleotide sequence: TGCAGTGCTATGGGGAAACACTATGGCTACACCTTC. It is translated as CSAMGKHYGYTF.

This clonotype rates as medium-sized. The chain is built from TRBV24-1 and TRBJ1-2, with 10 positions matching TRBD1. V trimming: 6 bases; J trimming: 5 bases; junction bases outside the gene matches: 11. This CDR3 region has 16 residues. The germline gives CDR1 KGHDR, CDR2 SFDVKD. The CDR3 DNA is TGTGCCACCAGTACCCCCCGCGGACAGGGGGAGTATGGCTACACCTTC. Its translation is CATSTPRGQGEYGYTF.

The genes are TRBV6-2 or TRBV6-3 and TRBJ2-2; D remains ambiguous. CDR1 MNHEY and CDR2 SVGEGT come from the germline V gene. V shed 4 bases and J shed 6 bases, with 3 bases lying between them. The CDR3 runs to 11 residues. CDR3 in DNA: TGTGCCAGCAGTTGGTCCGGGGAGCTGTTTTTT. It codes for CASSWSGELFF.

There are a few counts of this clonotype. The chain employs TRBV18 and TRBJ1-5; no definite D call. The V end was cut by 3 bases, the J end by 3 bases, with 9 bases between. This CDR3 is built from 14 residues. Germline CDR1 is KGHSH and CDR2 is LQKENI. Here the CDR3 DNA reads TGTGCCAGCTCACCTCGTCAGGCCAATCAGCCCCAGCATTTT. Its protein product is CASSPRQANQPQHF. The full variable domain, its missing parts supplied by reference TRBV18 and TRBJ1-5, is NAGVMQNPRHLVRRRGQEARLRCSPMKGHSHVYWYRQLPEEGLKFMVYLQKENIIDESGMPKERFSAEFPKEGPSILRIQQVVRGDSAAYFCASSPRQANQPQHFGDGTRLSIL.

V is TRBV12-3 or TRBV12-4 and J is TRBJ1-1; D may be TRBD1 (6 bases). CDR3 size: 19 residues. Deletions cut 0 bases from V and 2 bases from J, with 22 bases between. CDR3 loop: CASSLALGGLRWANTEAFF. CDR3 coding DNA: TGTGCCAGCAGTTTAGCGCTCGGGGGGCTAAGGTGGGCAAACACTGAAGCTTTCTTT.

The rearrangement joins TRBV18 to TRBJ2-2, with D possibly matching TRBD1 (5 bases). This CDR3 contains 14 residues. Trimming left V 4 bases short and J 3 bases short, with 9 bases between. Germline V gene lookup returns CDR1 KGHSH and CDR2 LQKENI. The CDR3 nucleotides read TGTGCCAGCTCACTATCGACAGACACCGGGGAGCTGTTTTTT. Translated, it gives CASSLSTDTGELFF.

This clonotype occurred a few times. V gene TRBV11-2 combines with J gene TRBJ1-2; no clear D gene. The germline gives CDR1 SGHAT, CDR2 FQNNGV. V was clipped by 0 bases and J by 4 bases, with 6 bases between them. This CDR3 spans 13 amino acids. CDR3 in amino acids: CASSLDSFYGYTF. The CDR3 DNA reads TGTGCCAGCAGCTTAGACAGTTTCTATGGCTACACCTTC.